The 24 T cell receptor beta chains below come from one sample, sequenced in a study of OX40 agonist ivuxolimab in advanced cancers. Sequencing was performed with immunoSEQ multiplex PCR; in TCRdb, only in-frame clones are kept and a portion is missing. This table holds roughly 60,000 clones, more than 70% found once. Sequenced here: CD4+ or CD8+ T cells sorted from blood, sampled in a trial of the OX40 agonist ivuxolimab. These receptors came from an adult with an advanced solid tumor such as melanoma, head and neck, liver or kidney cancer.

The V call is TRBV7-3, the J call TRBJ2-5; D possibly matches TRBD1 or TRBD2 (6 bases each). This CDR3 has 17 residues. Looked up from germline, CDR1 is SGHTA and CDR2 is FQGTGA. V lost 2 bases and J lost 6, with 22 bases in between. CDR3 region: CASSLEGGSAEGKTQYF. DNA of the CDR3: TGTGCCAGCAGCTTAGAAGGGGGGAGCGCCGAGGGAAAGACCCAGTACTTC.

The chain employs TRBV9 and TRBJ1-5; the match to TRBD1 covers 9 bases. V shed 6 bases, J shed 4 bases, and the junction held 5 bases outside the gene matches. Per the germline V gene, CDR1 is SGDLS and CDR2 is YYNGEE. CDR3 size: 14 residues. The CDR3 DNA reads as TGTGCCAGCAACAGGGGGCTTTTGAATCAGCCCCAGCATTTT. Translating it yields CASNRGLLNQPQHF.

The CDR3 loop is CASSPSSPETQYF. In nucleotides, the CDR3 is TGTGCCAGCAGTCCCTCATCTCCCGAGACCCAGTACTTC. The V call is TRBV28, the J call TRBJ2-5, with no clear D. Germline lookup yields CDR1 MDHEN and CDR2 SYDVKM. Trimming removed 5 bases at V and 5 bases at J, with 12 bases between. This CDR3 has 13 residues.

The gene calls are TRBV2 and TRBJ2-2; tentatively, D is TRBD1 (6 bases). This CDR3 region has 15 residues. The germline V and J ends were trimmed by 2 bases and 4 bases, with 11 bases remaining between them. The germline V gene has CDR1 SNHLY and CDR2 FYNNEI. The CDR3, as DNA: TGTGCCAGCAGTGAATTGGACAGTTCCACCGGGGAGCTGTTTTTT. The encoded protein is CASSELDSSTGELFF.

This chain uses TRBV7-2 with TRBJ1-5; 7 bases match TRBD1. The V gene's germline CDR1 is SGHTA and CDR2 FQGNSA. Losses at the gene ends were 5 bases for V and 1 base for J; bases not matched to a gene: 5. The CDR3 has 15 amino acids. The CDR3 DNA reads as TGTGCCAGCAGCCGAGGGGGCAGGAGCAATCAGCCCCAGCATTTT. Translating gives CASSRGGRSNQPQHF.

V is TRBV5-1 and J is TRBJ2-5, with D uncertain. V lost 4 bases to trimming and J lost 3 bases, with 10 bases between them. This CDR3 contains 13 residues. Germline V lookup: CDR1 SGHRS, CDR2 YFSETQ. As DNA, the CDR3 is TGCGCCAGCAGCATGGGCGGTGAAGAGACCCAGTACTTC. This gives the protein CASSMGGEETQYF.

V gene TRBV9 combines with J gene TRBJ1-1; tentatively, D is TRBD1 (6 bases). CDR1 and CDR2 from the germline V gene are SGDLS and YYNGEE. Trimming removed 2 bases at V and 5 bases at J, with 10 bases between. The CDR3 consists of 13 residues. CDR3 in DNA: TGTGCCAGCAGCGTTCAGGGGCAGACTGAAGCTTTCTTT. Amino acid sequence: CASSVQGQTEAFF.

This CDR3 reads CASSLGPGGVGETQYF. The CDR3 DNA reads as TGTGCCAGCAGTTTAGGCCCGGGGGGAGTAGGGGAGACCCAGTACTTC. The chain uses TRBV28 and TRBJ2-5, with 7 bases fitting TRBD2. The junction had 11 bases not matched to a gene; V was cut back by 2 bases and J by 5 bases. Germline loops: CDR1 MDHEN, CDR2 SYDVKM. The CDR3 runs 16 residues.

The chain employs TRBV10-3 and TRBJ1-1; D gene unclear. CDR1 is ENHRY and CDR2 is SYGVKD in the germline V gene. CDR3 length: 13 residues. The germline V and J ends were trimmed by 4 bases and 0 bases, with 6 bases remaining between them. CDR3 residues: CAISGQLNTEAFF. The CDR3 nucleotides read TGTGCCATCAGTGGACAATTGAACACTGAAGCTTTCTTT.

This clone has a handful of counts. The chain links TRBV7-2 to TRBJ1-2; 9 bases map to TRBD1. Germline CDR1 SGHTA, CDR2 FQGNSA. This CDR3 contains 16 residues. J gave up 7 bases and V 1 base, and 10 bases lay outside the gene matches. CDR3 residues: CASSLGEGQGAGGYTF. CDR3 DNA: TGTGCCAGCAGCTTAGGAGAGGGACAGGGCGCCGGTGGCTACACCTTC.

CDR3: CASSLPGGAAFF. In DNA, the CDR3 is TGTGCCAGCAGCTTGCCGGGGGGGGCAGCTTTCTTT. The rearrangement links TRBV5-8 to TRBJ1-1; tentatively, D is TRBD1 (6 bases). Per the germline V gene, CDR1 is SGHTS and CDR2 is YDEGEE. Trimming left V 1 base short and J 10 bases short, with 11 bases between. CDR3 length: 12 residues.

V is TRBV10-3 and J is TRBJ1-4; TRBD1 agrees at 8 bases. The V segment lost 5 bases and the J segment 7 bases; nucleotides outside the gene matches: 9. Germline lookup yields CDR1 ENHRY and CDR2 SYGVKD. This CDR3 spans 15 amino acids. The CDR3 nucleotides are TGTGCCATCAGTCGAGCGGCAGGGGGCGGTGAAAAACTGTTTTTT. Protein: CAISRAAGGGEKLFF.

J is TRBJ2-7 and V is TRBV11-1; D is undetermined. V dropped 5 bases and J dropped 5 bases, with 19 bases sitting between them. There are 15 residues in the CDR3. Germline loops: CDR1 SGHAT, CDR2 FQDESV (reference sequence). CDR3 bases: TGTGCCAGCAGCCTTCAGGAGCCCACAGTTGACGAGCAGTACTTC. This encodes CASSLQEPTVDEQYF.

The chain links TRBV18 to TRBJ1-2, with D hard to call. The germline CDR1 and CDR2 sequences are KGHSH and LQKENI. The CDR3 covers 13 residues. V gave up 6 bases and J gave up 3 bases, with 11 bases separating them. For the CDR3, the DNA is TGTGCCAGCTCCCGAGGGTCAGACTATGGCTACACCTTC. This codes for CASSRGSDYGYTF.

The J gene is TRBJ1-3, the V gene TRBV29-1; D is unresolved. Germline-derived CDR1 and CDR2 are SQVTM and ANQGSEA. Trimming stripped 4 bases from V and 4 bases from J, with 17 bases between. This CDR3 is built from 15 residues. The CDR3 loop is CSVVAEIPRGNTIYF. The CDR3 DNA reads as TGCAGCGTTGTAGCAGAGATACCCCGGGGAAACACCATATATTTT.

V is TRBV5-4 and J is TRBJ2-5; D may correspond to TRBD1 or TRBD2 (5 bases each). The length of the CDR3 is 15 residues. Germline loops: CDR1 SGHNT, CDR2 YYREEE (reference sequence). The V gene lost 5 bases and the J gene lost 5 bases, with 19 bases spanning the gap. The CDR3 DNA follows: TGTGCCAGCAGAATTCAGGGTCTCAGGGAGGAGACCCAGTACTTC. Protein sequence: CASRIQGLREETQYF. Full variable domain (outside the CDR3, taken from reference TRBV5-4 and TRBJ2-5): ETGVTQSPTHLIKTRGQQVTLRCSSQSGHNTVSWYQQALGQGPQFIFQYYREEENGRGNFPPRFSGLQFPNYSSELNVNALELDDSALYLCASRIQGLREETQYFGPGTRLLVL.

V and J are TRBV4-2 and TRBJ1-5, with D uncertain. Trimming took off 0 bases at V and 7 bases at J, with 13 bases between the two ends. The germline gives CDR1 LGHNA, CDR2 YNFKEQ. This CDR3 is 15 amino acids long. CDR3 amino acids: CASSQDVGVDQPQHF. The CDR3 nucleotides read TGTGCCAGCAGCCAAGATGTTGGGGTTGACCAGCCCCAGCATTTT.

In regard to this clone: Other DNA sequences from this sample encode an identical CDR3 as well. The rearrangement uses TRBV6-5 and TRBJ2-7, with 7 bases that match TRBD2. CDR1 and CDR2 from the germline V gene are MNHEY and SVGAGI. The CDR3 covers 14 residues. After removal of 2 bases from V and 5 bases from J, the junction contained 6 bases not matched to a gene. Written as DNA, the CDR3 is TGTGCCAGCAGTTACGGGACCGGGAGGAACGAGCAGTACTTC. It yields the protein CASSYGTGRNEQYF.

The rearrangement uses TRBV6-1 and TRBJ1-6; D is unresolved. CDR1 MNHNS and CDR2 SASEGT come from the germline V gene. The CDR3 loop spans 14 amino acids. The V gene lost 0 bases and the J gene lost 11 bases, with 11 bases spanning the gap. CDR3 DNA: TGTGCCAGCAGTGAAGCTACAAACCGGCCACCCCTCCACTTT. It specifies CASSEATNRPPLHF.

V is TRBV4-2 and J is TRBJ1-3; weak D call: TRBD1 (5 bases). The CDR3 length is 18 residues. V was trimmed by 1 base and J by 0 bases, leaving 16 bases between them. Per germline, CDR1 LGHNA and CDR2 YNFKEQ. DNA of the CDR3: TGTGCCAGCAGCCAAGGGGGACCTGGTAGGGGCTCTGGAAACACCATATATTTT. This codes for CASSQGGPGRGSGNTIYF.

This rearrangement joins TRBV14 to TRBJ1-4, with TRBD1 matching 11 bases. Germline V gene lookup returns CDR1 SGHDN and CDR2 FVKESK. The length of the CDR3 is 13 residues. Losses at the gene ends were 3 bases for V and 10 bases for J; bases not matched to a gene: 1. CDR3 protein: CASSHGTGGKLFF. DNA of the CDR3: TGTGCCAGCAGCCACGGGACAGGGGGAAAACTGTTTTTT.

The chain couples TRBV28 to TRBJ2-1; 8 nucleotides match TRBD2. Germline V lookup: CDR1 MDHEN, CDR2 SYDVKM. The CDR3 runs to 16 residues. V shed 5 bases and J 4 bases; nucleotides not matched to a gene: 10. The CDR3 DNA follows: TGTGCCAGCAGTCTCCTTGCGGCGGGGGGATACAATGAGCAGTTCTTC. It is translated as CASSLLAAGGYNEQFF. Based on the CDR3 plus reference TRBV28 and TRBJ2-1, the full variable domain is DVKVTQSSRYLVKRTGEKVFLECVQDMDHENMFWYRQDPGLGLRLIYFSYDVKMKEKGDIPEGYSVSREKKERFSLILESASTNQTSMYLCASSLLAAGGYNEQFFGPGTRLTVL.

The chain employs TRBV7-9 and TRBJ1-3; D remains unclear. The CDR3 sequence is 14 residues long. Trimming took 4 bases from V and 4 from J, leaving 11 bases between them. Germline CDR1 SEHNR, CDR2 FQNEAQ (reference sequence). CDR3 sequence reads: CASSSQSTGNTIYF. In DNA, the CDR3 is TGTGCCAGCAGCTCTCAGTCGACCGGAAACACCATATATTTT.

V usage is TRBV5-5 and J usage is TRBJ1-5; a weak D match, TRBD1 (6 bases). The germline gives CDR1 SGHKS, CDR2 YYEKEE (reference sequence). V was trimmed by 4 bases and J by 7 bases, leaving 15 bases between them. This CDR3 has 14 residues. The CDR3 DNA reads as TGTGCCAGCAGCCACGGGACACGGTCCCAGCCCCAGCATTTT. Protein product: CASSHGTRSQPQHF.